The source of this TCR beta chain is a study of T cells after yellow fever vaccination. The CDR3 length is 13 residues. CDR1 and CDR2 (germline): SEHNR, FQNEAQ (reference sequence). The junction had 7 bases not matched to a gene; V was cut back by 7 bases and J by 5 bases. TCRdb fed the 5' RACE reads into MiXCR, producing one record per CDR3 protein. The data show 300,000 or so distinct CDR3 sequences, under 5% seen once. The sample consisted of PBMCs, taken 5 days after the yellow fever booster vaccination. The V gene is TRBV7-9, the J gene TRBJ2-5; 7 positions match TRBD1. The sequence derives from a man between 18 and 35 years old who received the YFV17D yellow fever vaccine. The CDR3 spells CASTESRGETQYF. CDR3 in DNA: TGTGCCAGCACCGAAAGCAGGGGGGAGACCCAGTACTTC.